The present T cell receptor beta chain was sequenced within a study of cytomegalovirus exposure and HLA in healthy donors. Study-level information: A previous analysis identified approximately 110 million unique TCR beta sequences derived from 180 million or so T cells.

Unrecorded immune exposures were likely, despite nominal health at sampling. 13 Jbeta primers and 60 Vbeta primers were used for the PCR. Generated by immunoSEQ multiplex PCR, the TCRdb table keeps only in-frame clones and is missing some. The sample has 130,000 or so clones, approximately 81% seen once. V lost 1 base and J lost 1, with 5 bases in between. This CDR3 has 13 residues. Germline CDR1 SGHNT, CDR2 YYREEE (reference sequence). This receptor was identified in a male donor in good health and CMV-seronegative. The J gene is TRBJ1-1, the V gene TRBV5-4, with D hard to call. The sample comprised PBMCs. This CDR3 is CASSLYKNTEAFF. The DNA for the CDR3 is TGTGCCAGCAGCTTGTACAAGAACACTGAAGCTTTCTTT. The full variable domain, rest sourced from reference TRBV5-4 and TRBJ1-1, is ETGVTQSPTHLIKTRGQQVTLRCSSQSGHNTVSWYQQALGQGPQFIFQYYREEENGRGNFPPRFSGLQFPNYSSELNVNALELDDSALYLCASSLYKNTEAFFGQGTRLTVV.